Given below is one T cell receptor (beta chain) in context. V was clipped by 1 base and J by 6 bases, with 10 bases between them. The CDR3 covers 14 residues. Germline-derived CDR1 and CDR2 are LNHDA and SQIVND (reference sequence). Primers included in the PCR were 60 Vbeta and 13 Jbeta primers. Profiled with immunoSEQ multiplex PCR; TCRdb holds only in-frame clones, not every one. The table includes more than 120,000 clones, 75% to 80% detected once. This specimen belongs to a study of cytomegalovirus exposure and HLA in healthy donors. The V and J genes are TRBV19 and TRBJ1-5; D is ambiguous. This receptor was obtained from a woman aged 35 to 49 in good health and CMV-seropositive. The sample taken for sequencing was PBMCs. The CDR3 spells CASSIGVVSQPQHF. The CDR3 region has the DNA TGTGCCAGTAGTATAGGCGTGGTTAGTCAGCCCCAGCATTTT.